Sequencing of this T cell receptor (beta chain) was carried out in a study of T cells in Graves' hyperthyroidism and ophthalmopathy. The diagnoses drew upon clinical symptoms, serum thyroxine and TRAb, thyroid ultrasound and orbital computed tomography. RNA transcripts served as the template for amplifying TCR beta CDR3 regions. First-round RT-PCR of the TCR CDR3 relied on the HTBI primer set. TCRdb reprocessed the multiplex PCR reads via MiXCR and lists one record per CDR3 protein. This table has a few hundred thousand distinct CDR3 sequences, roughly 23% appearing once. Trimming took off 3 bases at V and 4 bases at J, with 7 bases between the two ends. CDR3 length: 13 amino acids. Looked up from germline, CDR1 is KGHSH and CDR2 is LQKENI. About this clonotype itself: Here the CDR3 omits its conserved ending phenylalanine or tryptophan, so a read error is the likely source.

V gene TRBV18 combines with J gene TRBJ1-3, with no clear D. This clonotype originated in a woman in her fifties or sixties with Graves' hyperthyroidism. Sequenced material: blood. The CDR3 nucleotides are TGTGCCAGCTCACCCGGGCCCGGAAACACCATATATCTT. Amino acid sequence: CASSPGPGNTIYL.